The entry below gives a single T cell receptor beta chain sequence along with its context. Sequence at one end of the junction differs from germline and may be a read error. From germline, CDR1 is SSHAT and CDR2 FNYEAQ (reference sequence). This CDR3 has 13 residues. PCR was performed a second time for about 6 to 12 cycles using a sample-barcoded 5' primer and a J-beta primer mix. TCRdb used MiXCR to reprocess the 5' RACE reads, holding one entry per CDR3 protein. The sample shows 1.5 million to 2 million distinct CDR3 sequences, 40% to 55% of them seen only once. The data derive from a study of blood T cells in healthy people across ages. The extraction recovered at least 6 micrograms of total RNA per sample.

This TCR was sampled from a woman between 40 and 55 years old in good health. The V call is TRBV7-7, the J call TRBJ2-3; possibly TRBD1 for D (6 bases). Sequenced material: blood. The CDR3 sequence: CASSVQGTDAQYF. CDR3 DNA sequence: TGTGCTAGCAGCGTACAGGGCACAGATGCGCAGTATTTT.